This TCR beta chain originates from a study of radiotherapy plus CTLA-4 blockade in lung cancer. In the case of this clone: Its cognate antigen is unknown.

Method: immunoSEQ multiplex PCR; TCRdb's copy keeps in-frame clones and lacks some. The sample contains approximately 39,000 clones, 55% to 75% of which appear only once. Germline loops: CDR1 LNHDA, CDR2 SQIVND (reference sequence). This CDR3 spans 11 amino acids. V was pared by 6 bases and J by 8 bases, with 10 bases between. Findings and caveats of the study: Early blood T cell clone dynamics reportedly forecast response best, with interferon-beta. Radiotherapy with ipilimumab was followed by blood expansion of tumor-derived clones.

Specimen: peripheral blood, collected from a patient treated with radiotherapy plus ipilimumab. This chain uses TRBV19 with TRBJ1-2; D remains unclear. This TCR derives from a human donor with non-small cell lung cancer who had stable disease on radiotherapy plus ipilimumab. The CDR3 coding sequence is TGTGCCAGTAGGAGGGAGCGCGGCTACACCTTC. It translates to CASRRERGYTF.